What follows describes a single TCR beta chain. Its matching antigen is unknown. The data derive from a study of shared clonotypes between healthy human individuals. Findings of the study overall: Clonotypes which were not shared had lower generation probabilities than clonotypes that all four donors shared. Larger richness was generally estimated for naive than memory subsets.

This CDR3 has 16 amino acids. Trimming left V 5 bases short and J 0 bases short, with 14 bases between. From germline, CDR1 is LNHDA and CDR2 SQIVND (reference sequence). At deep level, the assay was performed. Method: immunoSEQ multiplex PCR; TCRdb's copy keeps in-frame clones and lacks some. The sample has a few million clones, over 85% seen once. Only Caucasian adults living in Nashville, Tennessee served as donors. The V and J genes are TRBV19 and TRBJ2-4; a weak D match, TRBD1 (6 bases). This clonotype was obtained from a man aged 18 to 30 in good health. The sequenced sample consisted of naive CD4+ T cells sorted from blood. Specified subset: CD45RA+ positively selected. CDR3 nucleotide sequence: TGTGCCAGTAGTGACACAGGGTTAGGAGCCAAAAACATTCAGTACTTC. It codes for CASSDTGLGAKNIQYF.